This entry concerns a single T cell receptor beta chain. Its antigen is not identified. The sample comes from a study of CD8 T cells in Susac syndrome. Overall study results and limits: The number of Susac-specific public clones found was 15 to 20 in total CD8+ repertoires and a few in CD8+ TEMRA repertoires.

Recently defined diagnostic criteria for definite or probable disease were fulfilled by Susac syndrome patients. TEMRA cells were enriched by FACS, and CD4+ and CD8+ T cells were negatively isolated. Random hexamers primed reverse transcription of 0.5 to 1 ug RNA. Amplification of TCR beta CDR3 spanned 54 Vbeta and 13 Jbeta via immunoSEQ multiplex PCR. TCRdb re-called the immunoSEQ multiplex PCR reads with MiXCR, one entry per CDR3 protein. Of around 80,000 distinct CDR3 sequences listed, approximately 95% are singletons. The CDR3 runs 11 residues. Germline-derived CDR1 and CDR2 are SNHLY and FYNNEI. V lost 8 bases to trimming and J lost 2 bases, with 4 bases between them.

Material for sequencing was CD8+ T cells from PBMCs. The sequence was collected from a human donor with Susac syndrome. V usage is TRBV2 and J usage is TRBJ2-1; D unclear. CDR3 sequence (DNA): TGTGCCAGCTTCGCCTACAATGAGCAGTTCTTC. It specifies CASFAYNEQFF.